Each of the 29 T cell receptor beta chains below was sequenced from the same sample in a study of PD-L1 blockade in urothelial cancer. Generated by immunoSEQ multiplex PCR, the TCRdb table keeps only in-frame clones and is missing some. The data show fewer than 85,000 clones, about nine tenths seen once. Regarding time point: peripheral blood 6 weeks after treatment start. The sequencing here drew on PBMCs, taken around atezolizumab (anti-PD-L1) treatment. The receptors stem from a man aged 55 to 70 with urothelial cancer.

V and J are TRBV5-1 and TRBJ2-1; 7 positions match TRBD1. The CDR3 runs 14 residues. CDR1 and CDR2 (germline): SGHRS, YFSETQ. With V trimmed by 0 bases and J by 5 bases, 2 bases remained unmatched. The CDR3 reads CASSLEQGNNEQFF. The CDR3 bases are TGCGCCAGCAGCTTGGAACAGGGGAACAATGAGCAGTTCTTC. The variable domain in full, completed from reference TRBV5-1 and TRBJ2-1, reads KAGVTQTPRYLIKTRGQQVTLSCSPISGHRSVSWYQQTPGQGLQFLFEYFSETQRNKGNFPGRFSGRQFSNSRSEMNVSTLELGDSALYLCASSLEQGNNEQFFGPGTRLTVL.

The CDR3 sequence: CSVDTGGFGEQYF. As DNA, the CDR3 is TGCAGCGTTGATACAGGGGGTTTCGGGGAGCAGTACTTC. The chain combines TRBV29-1 with TRBJ2-7, with 8 bases fitting TRBD1. CDR3 size: 13 residues. In germline, CDR1 is SQVTM, CDR2 ANQGSEA. V dropped 3 bases and J dropped 7; count of bases not matched to a gene: 8.

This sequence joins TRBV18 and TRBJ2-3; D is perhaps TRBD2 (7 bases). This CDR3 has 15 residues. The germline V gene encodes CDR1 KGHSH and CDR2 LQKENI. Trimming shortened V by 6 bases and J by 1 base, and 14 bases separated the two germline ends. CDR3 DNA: TGTGCCAGCTCCCAGCCGGGGGGCGGCACAGATACGCAGTATTTT. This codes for CASSQPGGGTDTQYF.

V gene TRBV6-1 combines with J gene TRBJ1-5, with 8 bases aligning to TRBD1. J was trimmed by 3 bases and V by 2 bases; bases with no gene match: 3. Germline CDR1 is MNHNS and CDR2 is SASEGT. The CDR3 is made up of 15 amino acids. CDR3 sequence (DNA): TGTGCCAGCAGTGAACAGGGGGCTCCCAATCAGCCCCAGCATTTT. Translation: CASSEQGAPNQPQHF.

Here the CDR3 DNA reads TGTGCCAGCAGCTTAACAGGGGGGGGTACAATTAGCAATGAGCAGTTCTTC. It translates to CASSLTGGGTISNEQFF. The J gene is TRBJ2-1, the V gene TRBV7-3, with D perhaps TRBD2 (7 bases). Trimming shortened V by 0 bases and J by 6 bases, and 18 bases separated the two germline ends. Germline assignment: CDR1 SGHTA and CDR2 FQGTGA. This CDR3 region has 17 residues.

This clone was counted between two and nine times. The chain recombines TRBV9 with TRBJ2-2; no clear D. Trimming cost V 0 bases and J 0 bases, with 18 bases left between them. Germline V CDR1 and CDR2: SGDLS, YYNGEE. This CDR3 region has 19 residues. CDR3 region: CASSVALGRIRPNTGELFF. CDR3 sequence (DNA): TGTGCCAGCAGCGTAGCTTTGGGCAGAATACGGCCGAACACCGGGGAGCTGTTTTTT.

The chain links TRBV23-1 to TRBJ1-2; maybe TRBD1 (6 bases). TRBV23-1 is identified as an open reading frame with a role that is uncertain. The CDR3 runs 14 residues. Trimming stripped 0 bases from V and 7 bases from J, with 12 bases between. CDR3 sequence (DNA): TGCGCCAGCAGTCAATCGGACAGACGTCGTGGCTACACCTTC. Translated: CASSQSDRRRGYTF.

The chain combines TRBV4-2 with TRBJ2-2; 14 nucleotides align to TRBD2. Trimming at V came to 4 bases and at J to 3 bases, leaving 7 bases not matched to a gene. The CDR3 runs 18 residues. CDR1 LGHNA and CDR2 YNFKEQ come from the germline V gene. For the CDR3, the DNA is TGTGCCAGCAGCCCCCGGACTAGCGGGAGGAGCGACACCGGGGAGCTGTTTTTT. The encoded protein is CASSPRTSGRSDTGELFF.

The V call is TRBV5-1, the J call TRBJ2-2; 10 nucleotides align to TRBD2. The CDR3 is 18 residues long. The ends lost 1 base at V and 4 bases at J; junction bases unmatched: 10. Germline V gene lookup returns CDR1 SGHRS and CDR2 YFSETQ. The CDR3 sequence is CASSLPGGLAVRTGELFF. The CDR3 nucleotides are TGCGCCAGCAGCTTGCCGGGCGGACTAGCGGTGCGCACCGGGGAGCTGTTTTTT.

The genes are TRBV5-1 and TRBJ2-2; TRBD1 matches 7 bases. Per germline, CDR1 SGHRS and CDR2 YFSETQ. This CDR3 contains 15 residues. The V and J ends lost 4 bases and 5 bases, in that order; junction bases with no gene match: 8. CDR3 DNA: TGCGCCAGCAGCGGGGGACAGCCGTTGACCGGGGAGCTGTTTTTT. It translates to CASSGGQPLTGELFF. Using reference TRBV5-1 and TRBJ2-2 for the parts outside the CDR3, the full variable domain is KAGVTQTPRYLIKTRGQQVTLSCSPISGHRSVSWYQQTPGQGLQFLFEYFSETQRNKGNFPGRFSGRQFSNSRSEMNVSTLELGDSALYLCASSGGQPLTGELFFGEGSRLTVL.

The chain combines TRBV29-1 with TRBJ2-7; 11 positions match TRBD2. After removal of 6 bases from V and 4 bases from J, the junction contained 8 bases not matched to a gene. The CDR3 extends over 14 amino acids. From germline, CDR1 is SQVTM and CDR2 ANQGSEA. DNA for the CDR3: TGCAGCGTAACGACTAGCGGGATAGGGTACGAGCAGTACTTC. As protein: CSVTTSGIGYEQYF.

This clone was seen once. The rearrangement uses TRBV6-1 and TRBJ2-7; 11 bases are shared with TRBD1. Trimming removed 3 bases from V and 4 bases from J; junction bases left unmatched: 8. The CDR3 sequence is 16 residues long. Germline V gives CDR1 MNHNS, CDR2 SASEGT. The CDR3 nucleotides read TGTGCCAGCAGTGACACTGGGACAGGGGGAACTTACGAGCAGTACTTC. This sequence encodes CASSDTGTGGTYEQYF.

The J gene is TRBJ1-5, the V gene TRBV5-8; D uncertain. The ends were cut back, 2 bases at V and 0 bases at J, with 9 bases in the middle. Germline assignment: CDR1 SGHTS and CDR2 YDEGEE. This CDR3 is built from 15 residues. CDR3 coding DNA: TGTGCCAGCAGCTTTCAGAAATATAGCAATCAGCCCCAGCATTTT. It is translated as CASSFQKYSNQPQHF. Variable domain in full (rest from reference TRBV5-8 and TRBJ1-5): EAGVTQSPTHLIKTRGQQATLRCSPISGHTSVYWYQQALGLGLQFLLWYDEGEERNRGNFPPRFSGRQFPNYSSELNVNALELEDSALYLCASSFQKYSNQPQHFGDGTRLSIL.

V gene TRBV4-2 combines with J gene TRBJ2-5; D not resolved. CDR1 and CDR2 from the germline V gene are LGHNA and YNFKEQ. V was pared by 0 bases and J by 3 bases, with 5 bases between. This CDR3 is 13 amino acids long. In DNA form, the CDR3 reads TGTGCCAGCAGCCAAGATCGGGAAGAGACCCAGTACTTC. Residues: CASSQDREETQYF.

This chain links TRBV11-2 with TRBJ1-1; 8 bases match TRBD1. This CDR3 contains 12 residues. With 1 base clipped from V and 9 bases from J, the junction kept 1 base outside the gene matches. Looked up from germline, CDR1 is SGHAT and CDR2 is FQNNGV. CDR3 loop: CASSLGQGKAFF. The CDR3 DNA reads TGTGCCAGCAGCTTAGGACAGGGGAAAGCTTTCTTT.

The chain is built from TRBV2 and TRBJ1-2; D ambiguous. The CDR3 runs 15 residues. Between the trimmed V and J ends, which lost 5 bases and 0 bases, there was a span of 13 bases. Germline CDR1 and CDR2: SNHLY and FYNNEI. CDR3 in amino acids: CASSSAVSSNYGYTF. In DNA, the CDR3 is TGTGCCAGCAGTTCCGCGGTTTCGTCTAACTATGGCTACACCTTC.

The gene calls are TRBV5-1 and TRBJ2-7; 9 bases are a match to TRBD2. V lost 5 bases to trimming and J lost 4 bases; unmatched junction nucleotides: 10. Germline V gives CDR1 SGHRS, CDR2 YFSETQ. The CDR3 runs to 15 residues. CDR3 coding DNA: TGCGCCAGCAGAATCGTGACTAGCGGACTTTACGAGCAGTACTTC. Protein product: CASRIVTSGLYEQYF.

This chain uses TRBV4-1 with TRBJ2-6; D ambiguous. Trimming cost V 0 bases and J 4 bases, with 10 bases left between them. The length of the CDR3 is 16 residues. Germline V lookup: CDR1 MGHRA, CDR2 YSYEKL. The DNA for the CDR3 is TGCGCCAGCAGCCAAGATCCTAGTGACGGGGCCAACGTCCTGACTTTC. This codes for CASSQDPSDGANVLTF.

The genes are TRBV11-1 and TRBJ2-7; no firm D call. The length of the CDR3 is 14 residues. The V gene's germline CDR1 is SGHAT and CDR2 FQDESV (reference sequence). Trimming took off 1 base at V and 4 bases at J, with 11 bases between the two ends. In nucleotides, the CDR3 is TGTGCCAGCAGCTTAGGGCCTGGTCAGTACGAGCAGTACTTC. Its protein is CASSLGPGQYEQYF. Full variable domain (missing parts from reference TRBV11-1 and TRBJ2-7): EAEVAQSPRYKITEKSQAVAFWCDPISGHATLYWYRQILGQGPELLVQFQDESVVDDSQLPKDRFSAERLKGVDSTLKIQPAELGDSAMYLCASSLGPGQYEQYFGPGTRLTVT.

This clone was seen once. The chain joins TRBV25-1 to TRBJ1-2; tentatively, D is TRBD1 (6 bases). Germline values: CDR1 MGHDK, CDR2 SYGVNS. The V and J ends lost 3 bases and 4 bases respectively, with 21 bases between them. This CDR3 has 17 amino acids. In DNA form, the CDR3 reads TGTGCCAGCAGTGACCCTTGGTTCATAGACAGGCGCTATGGCTACACCTTC. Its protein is CASSDPWFIDRRYGYTF.

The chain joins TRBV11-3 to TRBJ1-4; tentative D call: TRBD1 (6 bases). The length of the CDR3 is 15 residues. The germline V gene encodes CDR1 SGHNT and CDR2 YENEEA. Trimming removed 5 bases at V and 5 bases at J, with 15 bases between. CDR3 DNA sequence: TGTGCCAGCAGCGGGGGGGGCAGTGTAAATGAAAAACTGTTTTTT. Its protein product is CASSGGGSVNEKLFF.

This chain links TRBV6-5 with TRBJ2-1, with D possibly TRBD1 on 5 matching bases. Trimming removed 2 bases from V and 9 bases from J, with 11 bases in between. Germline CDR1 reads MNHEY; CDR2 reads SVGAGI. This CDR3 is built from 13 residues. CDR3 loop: CASSYGRGAEQFF. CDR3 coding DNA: TGTGCCAGCAGTTACGGTAGGGGCGCTGAGCAGTTCTTC.

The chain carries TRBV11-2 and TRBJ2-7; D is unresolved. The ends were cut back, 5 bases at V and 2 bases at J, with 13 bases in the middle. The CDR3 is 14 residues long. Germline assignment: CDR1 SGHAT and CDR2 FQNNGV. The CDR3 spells CASSPQLETYEQYF. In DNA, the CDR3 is TGTGCCAGCAGCCCCCAGCTGGAGACCTACGAGCAGTACTTC.

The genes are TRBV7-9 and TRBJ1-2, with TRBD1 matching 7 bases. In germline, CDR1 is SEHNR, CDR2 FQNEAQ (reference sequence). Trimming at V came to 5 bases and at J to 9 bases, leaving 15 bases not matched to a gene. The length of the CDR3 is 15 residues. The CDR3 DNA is TGTGCCAGCAGCCCCGATGACAGGGAAGGTACTAGCTACACCTTC. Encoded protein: CASSPDDREGTSYTF. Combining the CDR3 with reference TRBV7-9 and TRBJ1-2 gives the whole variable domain DTGVSQNPRHKITKRGQNVTFRCDPISEHNRLYWYRQTLGQGPEFLTYFQNEAQLEKSRLLSDRFSAERPKGSFSTLEIQRTEQGDSAMYLCASSPDDREGTSYTFGSGTRLTVV.

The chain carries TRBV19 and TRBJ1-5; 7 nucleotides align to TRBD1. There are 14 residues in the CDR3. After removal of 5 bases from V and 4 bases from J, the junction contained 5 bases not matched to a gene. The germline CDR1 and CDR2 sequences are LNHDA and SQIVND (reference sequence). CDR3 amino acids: CASSSGQSNQPQHF. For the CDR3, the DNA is TGTGCCAGTAGTTCGGGACAGTCTAATCAGCCCCAGCATTTT.

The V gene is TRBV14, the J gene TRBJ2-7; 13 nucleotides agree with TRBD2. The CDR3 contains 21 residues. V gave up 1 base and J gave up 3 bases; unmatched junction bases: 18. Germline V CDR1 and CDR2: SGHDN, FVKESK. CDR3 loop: CASSQVGDFSTSGRTLYEQYF. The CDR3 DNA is TGTGCCAGCAGCCAAGTCGGAGATTTTTCGACTAGCGGGAGGACTCTCTACGAGCAGTACTTC.

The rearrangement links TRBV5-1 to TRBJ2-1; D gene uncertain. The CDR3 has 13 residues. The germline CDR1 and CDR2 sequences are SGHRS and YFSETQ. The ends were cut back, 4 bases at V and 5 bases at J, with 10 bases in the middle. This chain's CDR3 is CASSELADNEQFF. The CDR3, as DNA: TGCGCCAGCAGCGAGTTAGCTGACAATGAGCAGTTCTTC.

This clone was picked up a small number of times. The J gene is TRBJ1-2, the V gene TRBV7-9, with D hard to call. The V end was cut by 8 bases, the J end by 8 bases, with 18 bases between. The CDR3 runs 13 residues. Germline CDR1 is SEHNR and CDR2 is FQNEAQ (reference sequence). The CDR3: CASGSGTLRGYTF. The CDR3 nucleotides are TGTGCCAGCGGGTCGGGAACATTGCGCGGCTACACCTTC.

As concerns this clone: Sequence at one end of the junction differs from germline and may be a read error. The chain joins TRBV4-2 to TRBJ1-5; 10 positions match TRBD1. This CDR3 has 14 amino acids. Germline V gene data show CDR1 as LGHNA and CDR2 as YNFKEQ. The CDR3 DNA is TGTGCCAGCAGTGTGACAGGGGGCAAACAGCCCCAGCATTTT. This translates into CASSVTGGKQPQHF.